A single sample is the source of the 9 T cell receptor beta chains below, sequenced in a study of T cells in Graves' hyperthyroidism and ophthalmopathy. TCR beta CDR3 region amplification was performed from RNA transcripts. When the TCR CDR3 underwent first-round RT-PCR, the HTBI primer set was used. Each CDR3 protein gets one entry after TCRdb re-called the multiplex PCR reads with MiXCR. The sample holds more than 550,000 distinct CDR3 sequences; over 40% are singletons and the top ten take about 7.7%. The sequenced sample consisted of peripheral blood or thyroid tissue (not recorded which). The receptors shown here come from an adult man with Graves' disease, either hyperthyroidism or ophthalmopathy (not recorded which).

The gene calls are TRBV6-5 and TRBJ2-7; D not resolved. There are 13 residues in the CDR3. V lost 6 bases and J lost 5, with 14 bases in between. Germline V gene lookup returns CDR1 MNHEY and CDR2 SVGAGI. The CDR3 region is CASSPHSADEQYF. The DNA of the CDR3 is TGTGCCAGCAGCCCCCACTCAGCTGACGAGCAGTACTTC.

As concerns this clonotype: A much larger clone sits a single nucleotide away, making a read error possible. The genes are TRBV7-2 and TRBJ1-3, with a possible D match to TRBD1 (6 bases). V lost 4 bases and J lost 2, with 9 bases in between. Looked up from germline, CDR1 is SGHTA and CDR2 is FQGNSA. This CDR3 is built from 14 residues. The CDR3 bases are TGTGCCAGCAGCTCTAGACAGGCTGGAAACACCATATATTTT. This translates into CASSSRQAGNTIYF.

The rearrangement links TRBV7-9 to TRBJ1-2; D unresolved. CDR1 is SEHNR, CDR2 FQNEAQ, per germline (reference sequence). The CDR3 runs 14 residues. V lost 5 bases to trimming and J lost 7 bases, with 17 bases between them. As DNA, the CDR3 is TGTGCCAGCAGCCCCCGCCGGGGAGGGTCTGGCTACACCTTC. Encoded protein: CASSPRRGGSGYTF. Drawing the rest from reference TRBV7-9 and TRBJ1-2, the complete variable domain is DTGVSQNPRHKITKRGQNVTFRCDPISEHNRLYWYRQTLGQGPEFLTYFQNEAQLEKSRLLSDRFSAERPKGSFSTLEIQRTEQGDSAMYLCASSPRRGGSGYTFGSGTRLTVV.

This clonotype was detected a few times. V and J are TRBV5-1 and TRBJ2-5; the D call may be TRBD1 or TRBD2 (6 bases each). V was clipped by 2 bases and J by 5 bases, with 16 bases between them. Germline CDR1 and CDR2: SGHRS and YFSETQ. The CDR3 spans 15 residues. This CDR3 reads CASSFIAGGVETQYF. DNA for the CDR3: TGCGCCAGCAGCTTTATCGCCGGGGGCGTCGAGACCCAGTACTTC.

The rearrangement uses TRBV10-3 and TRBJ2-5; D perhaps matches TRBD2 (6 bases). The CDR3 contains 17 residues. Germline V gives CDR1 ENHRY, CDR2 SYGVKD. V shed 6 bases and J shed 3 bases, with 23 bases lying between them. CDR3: CAISLDRTMGAKETQYF. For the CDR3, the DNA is TGTGCCATCAGCTTGGATCGGACTATGGGAGCAAAAGAGACCCAGTACTTC.

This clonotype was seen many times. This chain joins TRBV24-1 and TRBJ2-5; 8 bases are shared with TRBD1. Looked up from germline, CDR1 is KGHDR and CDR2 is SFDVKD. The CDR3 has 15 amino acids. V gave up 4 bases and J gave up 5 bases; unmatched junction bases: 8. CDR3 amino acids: CATSDPGQGRETQYF. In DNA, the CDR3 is TGTGCCACCAGTGACCCTGGACAGGGAAGGGAGACCCAGTACTTC.

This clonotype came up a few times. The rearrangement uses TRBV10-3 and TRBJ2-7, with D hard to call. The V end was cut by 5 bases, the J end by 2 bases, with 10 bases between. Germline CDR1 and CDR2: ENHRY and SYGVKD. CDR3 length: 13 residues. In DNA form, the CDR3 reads TGTGCCATCAGTTACGGTCAGACCTACGAGCAGTACTTC. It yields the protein CAISYGQTYEQYF.

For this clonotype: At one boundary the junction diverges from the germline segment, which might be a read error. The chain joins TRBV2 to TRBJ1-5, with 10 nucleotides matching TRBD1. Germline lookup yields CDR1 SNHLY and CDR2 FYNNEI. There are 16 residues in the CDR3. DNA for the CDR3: TGTGCCAGCAACCTTGGGACAGGGGCCCCCTATCAGTCCCAGCATTTT. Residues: CASNLGTGAPYQSQHF.

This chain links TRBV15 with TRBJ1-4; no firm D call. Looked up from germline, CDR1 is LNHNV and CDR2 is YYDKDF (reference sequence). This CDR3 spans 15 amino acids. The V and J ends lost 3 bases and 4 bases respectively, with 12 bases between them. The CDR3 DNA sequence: TGTGCCACCAGCAGTCCCGAGGCCCTTAATGAAAAACTGTTTTTT. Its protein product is CATSSPEALNEKLFF.